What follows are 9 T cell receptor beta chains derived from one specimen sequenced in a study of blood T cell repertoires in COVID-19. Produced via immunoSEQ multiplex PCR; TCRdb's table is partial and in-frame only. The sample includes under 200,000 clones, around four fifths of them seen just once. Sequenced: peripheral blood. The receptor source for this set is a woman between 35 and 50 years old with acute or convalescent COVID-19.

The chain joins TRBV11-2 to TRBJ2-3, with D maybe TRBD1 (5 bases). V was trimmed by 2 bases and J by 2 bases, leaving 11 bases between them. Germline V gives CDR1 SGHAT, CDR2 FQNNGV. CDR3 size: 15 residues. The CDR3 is CASSLIGAPTDTQYF. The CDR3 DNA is TGTGCCAGCAGCTTAATTGGGGCTCCCACAGATACGCAGTATTTT.

This CDR3 is CASSGNAEGAGGYTDTQYF. The CDR3, as DNA: TGTGCCAGCAGCGGCAATGCCGAGGGAGCGGGGGGTTACACAGATACGCAGTATTTT. The chain joins TRBV3-1 (or the pseudogene TRBV3-2) to TRBJ2-3, with 9 bases aligning to TRBD2. From germline, CDR1 is LGHDT and CDR2 YNNKEL (reference sequence). The V segment lost 5 bases and the J segment 2 bases; nucleotides outside the gene matches: 17. The CDR3 runs to 19 residues.

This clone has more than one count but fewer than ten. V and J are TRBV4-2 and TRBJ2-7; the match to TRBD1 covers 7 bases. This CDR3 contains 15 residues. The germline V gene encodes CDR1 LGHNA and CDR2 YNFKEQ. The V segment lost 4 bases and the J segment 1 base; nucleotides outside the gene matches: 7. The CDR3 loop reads CASSPQGTASYEQYF. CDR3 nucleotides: TGTGCCAGCAGCCCCCAGGGGACAGCGTCCTACGAGCAGTACTTC.

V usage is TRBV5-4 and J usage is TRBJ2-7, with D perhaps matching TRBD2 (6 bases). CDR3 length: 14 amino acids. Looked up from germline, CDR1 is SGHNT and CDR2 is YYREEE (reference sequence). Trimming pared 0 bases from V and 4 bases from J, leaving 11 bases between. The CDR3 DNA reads TGTGCCAGCAGCTTGGGGGGGGAGTGGTACGAGCAGTACTTC. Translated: CASSLGGEWYEQYF.

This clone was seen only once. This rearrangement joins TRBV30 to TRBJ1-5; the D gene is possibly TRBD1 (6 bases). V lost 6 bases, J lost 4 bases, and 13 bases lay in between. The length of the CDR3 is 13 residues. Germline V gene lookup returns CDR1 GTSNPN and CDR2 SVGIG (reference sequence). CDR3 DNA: TGTGCCTGCGAGGGGGGACTAAATCAGCCCCAGCATTTT. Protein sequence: CACEGGLNQPQHF.

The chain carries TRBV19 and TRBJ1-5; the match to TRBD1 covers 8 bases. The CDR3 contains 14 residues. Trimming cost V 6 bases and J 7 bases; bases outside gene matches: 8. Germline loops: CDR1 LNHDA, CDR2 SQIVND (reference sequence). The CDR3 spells CASSPRTGTQPQHF. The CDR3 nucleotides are TGTGCCAGTAGCCCACGGACAGGGACCCAGCCCCAGCATTTT.

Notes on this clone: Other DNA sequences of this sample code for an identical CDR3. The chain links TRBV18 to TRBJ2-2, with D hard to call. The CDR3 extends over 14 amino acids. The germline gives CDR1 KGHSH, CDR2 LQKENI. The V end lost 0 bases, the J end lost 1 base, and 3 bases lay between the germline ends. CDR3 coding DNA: TGTGCCAGCTCACCACCGCGGAACACCGGGGAGCTGTTTTTT. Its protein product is CASSPPRNTGELFF.

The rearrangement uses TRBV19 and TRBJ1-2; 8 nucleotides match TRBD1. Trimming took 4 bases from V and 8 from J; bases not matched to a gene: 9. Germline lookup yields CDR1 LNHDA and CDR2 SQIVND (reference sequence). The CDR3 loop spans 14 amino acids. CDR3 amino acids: CASSTSQGASGYTF. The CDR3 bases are TGTGCCAGTAGTACTAGCCAGGGGGCGTCGGGCTACACCTTC.

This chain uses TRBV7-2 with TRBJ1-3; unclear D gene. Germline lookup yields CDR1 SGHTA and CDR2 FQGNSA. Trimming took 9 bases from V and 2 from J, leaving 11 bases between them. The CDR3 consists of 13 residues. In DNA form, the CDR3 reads TGTGCCAGTCAGCAGGCAGCTGGAAACACCATATATTTT. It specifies CASQQAAGNTIYF.